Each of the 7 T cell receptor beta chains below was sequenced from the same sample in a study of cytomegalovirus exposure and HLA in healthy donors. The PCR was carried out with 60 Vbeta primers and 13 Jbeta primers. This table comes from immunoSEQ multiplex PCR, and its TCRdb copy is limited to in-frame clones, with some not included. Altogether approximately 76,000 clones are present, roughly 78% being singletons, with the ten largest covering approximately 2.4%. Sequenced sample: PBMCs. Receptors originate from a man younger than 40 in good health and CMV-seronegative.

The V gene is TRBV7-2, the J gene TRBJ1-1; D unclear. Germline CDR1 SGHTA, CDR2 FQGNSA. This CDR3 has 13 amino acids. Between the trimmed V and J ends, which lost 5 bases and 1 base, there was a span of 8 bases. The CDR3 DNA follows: TGTGCCAGCAGCGGGTACAGGAACACTGAAGCTTTCTTT. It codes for CASSGYRNTEAFF.

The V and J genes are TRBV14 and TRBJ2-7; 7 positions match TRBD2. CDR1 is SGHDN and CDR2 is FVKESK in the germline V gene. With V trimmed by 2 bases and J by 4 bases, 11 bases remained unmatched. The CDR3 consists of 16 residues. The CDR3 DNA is TGTGCCAGCAGCCAAACCTACCTGGCGGGGGTTTACGAGCAGTACTTC. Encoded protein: CASSQTYLAGVYEQYF.

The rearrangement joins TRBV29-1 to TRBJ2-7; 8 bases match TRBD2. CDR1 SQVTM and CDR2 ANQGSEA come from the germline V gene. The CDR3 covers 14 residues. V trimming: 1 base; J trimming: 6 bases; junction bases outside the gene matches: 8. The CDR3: CSVEVSGSATEQYF. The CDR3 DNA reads TGCAGCGTTGAAGTGAGCGGGAGTGCTACCGAGCAGTACTTC.

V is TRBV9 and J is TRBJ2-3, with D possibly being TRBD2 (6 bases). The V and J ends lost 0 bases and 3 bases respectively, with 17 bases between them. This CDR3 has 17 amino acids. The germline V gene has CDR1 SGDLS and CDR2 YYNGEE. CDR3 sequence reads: CASSVVPGLFPTDTQYF. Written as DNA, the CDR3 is TGTGCCAGCAGCGTAGTACCGGGACTCTTCCCTACAGATACGCAGTATTTT.

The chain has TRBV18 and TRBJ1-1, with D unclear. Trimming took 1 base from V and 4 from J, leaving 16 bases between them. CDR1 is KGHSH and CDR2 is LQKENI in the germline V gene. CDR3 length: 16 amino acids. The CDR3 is CASSPRSFPGATEAFF. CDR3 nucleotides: TGTGCCAGCTCACCACGGTCTTTTCCGGGAGCCACTGAAGCTTTCTTT.

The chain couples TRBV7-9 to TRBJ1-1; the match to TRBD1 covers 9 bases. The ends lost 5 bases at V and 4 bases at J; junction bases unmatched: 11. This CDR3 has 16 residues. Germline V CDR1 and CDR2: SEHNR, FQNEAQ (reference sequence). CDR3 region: CASSLLPGQGFTEAFF. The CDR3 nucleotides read TGTGCCAGCAGCCTCTTACCGGGACAGGGTTTCACTGAAGCTTTCTTT.

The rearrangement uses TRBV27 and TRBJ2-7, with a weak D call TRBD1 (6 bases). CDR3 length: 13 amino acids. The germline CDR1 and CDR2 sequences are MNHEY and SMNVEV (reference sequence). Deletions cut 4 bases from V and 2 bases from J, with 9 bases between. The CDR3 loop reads CASSSRQAYEQYF. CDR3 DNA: TGTGCCAGCAGTTCCCGACAGGCCTACGAGCAGTACTTC.